Described below is a single T cell receptor (beta chain) sequence and its context. As yet, its antigen is unknown. The data derive from a study of OX40 agonist ivuxolimab in advanced cancers. Study as a whole: Those enrolled were approximately 83% male, with a mean age of approximately 60 years and ages from about 20 to 79.

Trimming stripped 4 bases from V and 1 base from J, with 20 bases between. CDR3 size: 17 residues. Germline assignment: CDR1 SGHDT and CDR2 YYEEEE. Here immunoSEQ multiplex PCR was the method, and the copy in TCRdb shows in-frame clones only, minus some. The sample gives tens of thousands of clones, around 86% of which show up once; approximately 0.4% is in the top ten. Whole-study results and caveats: Some nonresponders additionally presented with little normalized T-cell clonal expansion.

The specimen was CD4+ or CD8+ T cells sorted from blood, collected in a trial of the OX40 agonist ivuxolimab. The clonotype originates from an adult with an advanced solid tumor such as melanoma, head and neck, liver or kidney cancer. The rearrangement links TRBV5-6 to TRBJ1-1; D is unresolved. This CDR3 reads CASSPKYRANWNTEAFF. The CDR3 nucleotides read TGTGCCAGCAGCCCAAAATACCGGGCCAATTGGAACACTGAAGCTTTCTTT.